A single T cell receptor beta chain is shown here with its context. These data are taken from a study of blood T cell repertoires in COVID-19. Per the original methods: Amplification of reference gene primers was used by the study to estimate nucleated cell counts. Generated by immunoSEQ multiplex PCR, the TCRdb table keeps only in-frame clones and is missing some. The V and J calls and the clone size are those of that table, but D and trimming were determined from the DNA. The table includes about 55,000 clones, roughly 89% detected once. Trimming cost V 3 bases and J 0 bases; bases outside gene matches: 4. The V gene's germline CDR1 is DFQATT and CDR2 SNEGSKA (reference sequence). The CDR3 spans 16 residues.

This chain joins TRBV20-1 and TRBJ2-1; 11 nucleotides align to TRBD1. The sample was peripheral blood. The receptor was isolated from an older man with acute or convalescent COVID-19. CDR3 bases: TGCAGTGCTAGTGGAGGACAGGGGGCCTCCTACAATGAGCAGTTCTTC. This sequence encodes CSASGGQGASYNEQFF.